These T cell receptor beta chains were read from a single sample in a study of blood T cell repertoires in COVID-19. TCRdb's copy holds only in-frame clones and misses some; the assay was immunoSEQ multiplex PCR. The table shows under 300,000 clones, with roughly nine tenths occurring only once. The sequencing input was peripheral blood. These receptors originate from a woman in her thirties or forties who had recovered from COVID-19. The CDR3 runs from the conserved cysteine through the conserved F or W. The D gene is left open where the match is weak. Rows give clone size only sometimes, using once, few, many, or a class for an expanded clone.

>TRBJ2-5|TRBV13|NA|NA
TGTGCCAGCAGCTTCTCAGGGGACCGGACCCAGTACTTC
CASSFSGDRTQYF
>TRBJ2-7|TRBV27|NA|TRBD2
TGTGCCAGCAGTTTTAGGGGACTAAAGCACGAGCAGTACTTC
CASSFRGLKHEQYF
>TRBJ2-1|TRBV12-3/TRBV12-4|NA|NA
TGTGCCAGCAGTGCGGGGGACAGGAATGAGCAGTTCTTC
CASSAGDRNEQFF
>TRBJ1-2|TRBV6-5|few|TRBD1
TGTGCCAGCAGTTACAGAGGAACAGGGGATAATGGCTACACCTTC
CASSYRGTGDNGYTF
>TRBJ2-2|TRBV2|NA|TRBD2
TGTGCCAGCAGTCAACTAGCGGGGGGGCCTGCTGGCACCGGGGAGCTGTTTTTT
CASSQLAGGPAGTGELFF
>TRBJ2-2|TRBV13|NA|TRBD2
TGTGCCAGCAGGACAGCGGGGCACACCGGGGAGCTGTTTTTT
CASRTAGHTGELFF
>TRBJ2-2|TRBV7-9|few|TRBD1
TGTGCCAGCAACTCCCTGTCGGGACAGGGTGGCACCGGGGAGCTGTTTTTT
CASNSLSGQGGTGELFF
>TRBJ2-5|TRBV6-2/TRBV6-3|NA|TRBD2
TGTGCCAGCAGTTTTGGGGGCGGGAGGCAAGAGACCCAGTACTTC
CASSFGGGRQETQYF
>TRBJ2-2|TRBV19|NA|TRBD2
TGTGCCAGTAGCATGACTAGCGGGAGTGGGGAGCTGTTTTTT
CASSMTSGSGELFF
>TRBJ2-2|TRBV7-2|few|NA
TGTGCCAGCAGCTCCCGGTGGGGCGCAACCGGGGAGCTGTTTTTT
CASSSRWGATGELFF
>TRBJ1-6|TRBV6-5|few|NA
TGTGCCAGCACAGGCGGGACGGATAATTCACCCCTCCACTTT
CASTGGTDNSPLHF
>TRBJ2-2|TRBV7-2|few|NA
TGTGCCATTCCACCCCCAGGGAAATACACCGGGGAGCTGTTTTTT
CAIPPPGKYTGELFF
>TRBJ1-1|TRBV2|NA|NA
TGTGCCAGCAGCAGGACCGGGACGGGACTTATGAACACTGAAGCTTTCTTT
CASSRTGTGLMNTEAFF
>TRBJ2-3|TRBV11-3|NA|NA
TGTGCCAGCAGCTTGGGCGGGGCTAGCACAGATACGCAGTATTTT
CASSLGGASTDTQYF
>TRBJ2-1|TRBV2|once|NA
TGTGCCAGCAGTCTCCAGACAGGCCAAGCCGTGACGGGTGAGCAGTTCTTC
CASSLQTGQAVTGEQFF
>TRBJ1-2|TRBV28|NA|NA
TGTGCCAGCAGTTTTCTAGGCAGGGATGGCTACACCTTC
CASSFLGRDGYTF
>TRBJ1-5|TRBV19|NA|TRBD1
TGTGCCAGTAGTATAGGGGGGGACAGGGTCGGTCAGCCCCAGCATTTT
CASSIGGDRVGQPQHF
>TRBJ1-6|TRBV9|NA|NA
TGTGCCAGCAGCGTCGGGAACTCCTATAATTCACCCCTCCACTTT
CASSVGNSYNSPLHF
>TRBJ2-1|TRBV5-5|NA|NA
TGTGCCAGCAGCTTGGACAGTGTAACCTACAATGAGCAGTTCTTC
CASSLDSVTYNEQFF
>TRBJ2-3|TRBV14|NA|NA
TGTGCCAGCAGCCATCCTCCCCCCTCCGCAGGGGGGTGGCCAGATACGCAGTATTTT
CASSHPPPSAGGWPDTQYF
>TRBJ2-1|TRBV9|NA|NA
TGTGCCAGCATAGCTGCTAAAGTCTACAATGAGCAGTTCTTC
CASIAAKVYNEQFF
>TRBJ2-1|TRBV9|NA|NA
TGTGCCAGCAGCGTATTAGGGGAAAATGAGCAGTTCTTC
CASSVLGENEQFF
>TRBJ1-4|TRBV18|once|NA
TGTGCCAGCTCACGTTACCGGGAGGAAAAACTGTTTTTT
CASSRYREEKLFF
>TRBJ2-7|TRBV9|NA|NA
TGTGCCAGCAGCGTATTGGGCATTAACTCCGAGCAGTACTTC
CASSVLGINSEQYF
>TRBJ2-1|TRBV7-7|NA|TRBD1
TGTGCCAGCAGTAAGGACAGGGGAACCTACAATGAGCAGTTCTTC
CASSKDRGTYNEQFF
>TRBJ1-6|TRBV14|NA|NA
TGTGCCAGCAGCCAAAATGCCGCCGGGGCCCTCCACTTT
CASSQNAAGALHF
>TRBJ2-1|TRBV28|NA|NA
TGTGCCAGCAGTTTACGCAGGGATTTCCGTAATGAGCAGTTCTTC
CASSLRRDFRNEQFF
>TRBJ1-1|TRBV6-5|NA|NA
TGTGCCAGCAGTTACTCGAGAGGGTCCTTGAACACTGAAGCTTTCTTT
CASSYSRGSLNTEAFF
>TRBJ2-1|TRBV5-4|few|NA
TGTGCCAGCAGCCGTAGCGTGAGCTCCTACAATGAGCAGTTCTTC
CASSRSVSSYNEQFF
>TRBJ1-5|TRBV21-1|NA|NA
TGTGCCAGCAGCAGGGGCGCGGGACTGTATAGCAATCAGCCCCAGCATTTT
CASSRGAGLYSNQPQHF
>TRBJ2-2|TRBV5-1|few|TRBD1
TGCGCCAGCAGCCGGGACAGGGTGTCCAACGGGGAGCTGTTTTTT
CASSRDRVSNGELFF
>TRBJ2-3|TRBV10-2|once|TRBD2
TGCGCCAGCAGCGGGAGGTTCGCAGATACGCAGTATTTT
CASSGRFADTQYF
>TRBJ1-3|TRBV29-1|NA|TRBD1
TGCAGCGTTGTTTTGACAGGGAGAGGAAACACCATATATTTT
CSVVLTGRGNTIYF
>TRBJ2-3|TRBV5-4|NA|TRBD1
TGTGCCAGCAGCTTGGGCAGGGGGTCAGATACGCAGTATTTT
CASSLGRGSDTQYF
>TRBJ1-2|TRBV28|once|TRBD1
TGTGCCAGCAGCCAAGTGACAGGGGGAGGCGGGTATGGCTACACCTTC
CASSQVTGGGGYGYTF
>TRBJ2-7|TRBV6-5|NA|TRBD1
TGTGCCAGCAGCCGTACAGGGGGCTCATCCTACGAGCAGTACTTC
CASSRTGGSSYEQYF
>TRBJ1-1|TRBV28|NA|NA
TGTGCCAGCAGTTTATATCAGGGGTCCAGGGGAGAAGCTTTCTTT
CASSLYQGSRGEAFF
>TRBJ2-3|TRBV7-2|NA|TRBD2
TGTGCCAGCGTCGCTAGCGGCTCAGATACGCAGTATTTT
CASVASGSDTQYF
>TRBJ1-2|TRBV12-3/TRBV12-4|many|TRBD1
TGTGCCAGCAGTCCGAACAGGGGACGAGGCTACACCTTC
CASSPNRGRGYTF
>TRBJ2-2|TRBV9|NA|TRBD1
TGTGCCAGCAGCCCCGGGACAGGGAGATTTTCGACCGGGGAGCTGTTTTTT
CASSPGTGRFSTGELFF
>TRBJ2-3|TRBV18|NA|NA
TGTGCCAGCTCACCCCCTAGCGTGAGGGTGGGTACGCAGTATTTT
CASSPPSVRVGTQYF
>TRBJ2-5|TRBV10-2|NA|TRBD1
TGCGCCAGCAGTGGGTTCGTAAGGGCCGTGACAGGGATGTTTGAGACCCAGTACTTC
CASSGFVRAVTGMFETQYF
>TRBJ2-1|TRBV11-1|NA|NA
TGTGCCAGCAGCTTAGCGTCGAATGAGCAGTTCTTC
CASSLASNEQFF
>TRBJ2-7|TRBV7-2|NA|NA
TGTGCCAGCAGCTTAGCGATTATGTTGGCTAGCGTCTACGAGCAGTACTTC
CASSLAIMLASVYEQYF
>TRBJ2-7|TRBV24-1|NA|NA
TGTGCCACCAGTGATACCCGGGAATCCTCCGAGCAGTACTTC
CATSDTRESSEQYF
>TRBJ2-7|TRBV11-2|NA|TRBD1
TGTGCCAGCAGCTTAGCCGAGGAGCCGGGACAGGGTAACTACGAGCAGTACTTC
CASSLAEEPGQGNYEQYF
>TRBJ2-3|TRBV6-5|NA|TRBD2
TGTGCCAGCAGTTACAGACTAGCGGGCTATCGAGATACGCAGTATTTT
CASSYRLAGYRDTQYF
>TRBJ2-5|TRBV27|NA|TRBD2
TGTGCCAGCACCCCAGGATTTAGCGGGGGGCTAGAGACCCAGTACTTC
CASTPGFSGGLETQYF
>TRBJ2-2|TRBV4-1|once|NA
TGCGCCAGCAGCCAAGATCTTCTACGAGCGGCGAACACCGGGGAGCTGTTTTTT
CASSQDLLRAANTGELFF
>TRBJ2-5|TRBV28|NA|NA
TGTGCCAGCAGTTTTGCGACGACTGAAGAGACCCAGTACTTC
CASSFATTEETQYF
>TRBJ2-3|TRBV6-2/TRBV6-3|NA|TRBD2
TGTGCCAGCAGCTTATTTTCCGGGGGGGAAGATACGCAGTATTTT
CASSLFSGGEDTQYF